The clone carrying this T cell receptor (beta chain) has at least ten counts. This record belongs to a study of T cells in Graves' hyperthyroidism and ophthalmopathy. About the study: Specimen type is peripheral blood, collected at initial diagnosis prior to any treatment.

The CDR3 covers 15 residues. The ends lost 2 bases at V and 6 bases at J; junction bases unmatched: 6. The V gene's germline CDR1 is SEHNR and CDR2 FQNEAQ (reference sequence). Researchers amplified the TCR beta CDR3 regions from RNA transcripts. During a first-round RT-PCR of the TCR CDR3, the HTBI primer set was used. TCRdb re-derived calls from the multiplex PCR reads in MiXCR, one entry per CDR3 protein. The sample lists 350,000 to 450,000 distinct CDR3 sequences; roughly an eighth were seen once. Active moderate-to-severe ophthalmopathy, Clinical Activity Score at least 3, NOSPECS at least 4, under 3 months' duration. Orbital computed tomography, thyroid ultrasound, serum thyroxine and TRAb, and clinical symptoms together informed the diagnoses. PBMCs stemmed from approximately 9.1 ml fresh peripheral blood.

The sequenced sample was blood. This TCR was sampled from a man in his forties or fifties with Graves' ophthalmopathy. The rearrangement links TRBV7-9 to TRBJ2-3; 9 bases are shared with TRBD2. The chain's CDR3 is CASSLSSGRFDTQYF. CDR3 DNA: TGTGCCAGCAGCTTATCCAGCGGGAGGTTTGATACGCAGTATTTT.